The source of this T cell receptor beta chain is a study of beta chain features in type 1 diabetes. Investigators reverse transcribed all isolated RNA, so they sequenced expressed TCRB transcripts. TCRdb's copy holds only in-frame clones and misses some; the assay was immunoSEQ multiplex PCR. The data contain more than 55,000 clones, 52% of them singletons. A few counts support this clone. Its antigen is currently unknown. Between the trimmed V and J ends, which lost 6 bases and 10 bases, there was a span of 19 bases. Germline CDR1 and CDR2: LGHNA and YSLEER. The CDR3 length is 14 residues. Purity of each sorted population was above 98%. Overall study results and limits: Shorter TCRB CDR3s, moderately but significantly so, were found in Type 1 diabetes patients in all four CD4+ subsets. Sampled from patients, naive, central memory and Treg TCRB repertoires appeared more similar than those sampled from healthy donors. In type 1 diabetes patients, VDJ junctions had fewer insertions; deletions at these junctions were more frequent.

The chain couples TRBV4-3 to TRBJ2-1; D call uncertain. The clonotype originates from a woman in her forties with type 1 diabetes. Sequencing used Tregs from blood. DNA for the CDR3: TGCGCCAGCAGTCTACCTTGGCCGTCAGGAGAGCAGTTCTTC. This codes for CASSLPWPSGEQFF.